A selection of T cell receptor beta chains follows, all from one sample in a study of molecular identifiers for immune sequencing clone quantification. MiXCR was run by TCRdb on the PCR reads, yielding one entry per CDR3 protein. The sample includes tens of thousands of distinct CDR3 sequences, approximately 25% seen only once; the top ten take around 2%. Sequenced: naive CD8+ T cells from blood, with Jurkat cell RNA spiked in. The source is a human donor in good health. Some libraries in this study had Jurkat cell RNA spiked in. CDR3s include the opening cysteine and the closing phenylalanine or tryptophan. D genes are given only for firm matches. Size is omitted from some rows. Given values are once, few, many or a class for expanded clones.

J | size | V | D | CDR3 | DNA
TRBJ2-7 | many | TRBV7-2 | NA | CARGRGPYEQYF | TGTGCCAGGGGCAGGGGTCCGTACGAGCAGTACTTC
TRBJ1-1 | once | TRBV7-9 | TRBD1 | CASSPQGVGMNTEALF | TGTGCCAGCAGTCCACAGGGGGTAGGAATGAACACTGAGGCTCTCTTT
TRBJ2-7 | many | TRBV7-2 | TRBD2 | CASSRLAGGPPEQYF | TGTGCCAGCAGTCGACTAGCGGGGGGGCCGCCTGAGCAGTACTTC
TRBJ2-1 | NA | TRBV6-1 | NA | CASSEYVPTPPYNEQFF | TGTGCCAGCAGTGAATACGTCCCCACCCCGCCCTACAATGAGCAGTTCTTC
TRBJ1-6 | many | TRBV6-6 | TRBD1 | CASSYPRDRETSYNSPLHF | TGTGCCAGCAGTTACCCCCGGGACAGGGAGACCTCCTATAATTCACCCCTCCACTTT
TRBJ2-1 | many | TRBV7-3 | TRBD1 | CASSLGTGDEQFF | TGTGCCAGCAGCTTGGGGACAGGGGATGAGCAGTTCTTC
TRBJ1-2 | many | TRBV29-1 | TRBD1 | CSSITGQANYGYTF | TGCAGCTCCATTACGGGACAGGCTAACTATGGCTACACCTTC
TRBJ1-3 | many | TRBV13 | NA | CASQSGIDGNTIYF | TGTGCCAGCCAGTCAGGGATTGATGGAAACACCATATATTTT
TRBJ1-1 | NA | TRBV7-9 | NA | CASRLGDSVSEAFF | TGTGCCAGCAGGCTTGGGGATTCGGTATCTGAAGCTTTCTTT
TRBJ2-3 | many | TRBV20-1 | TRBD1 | CSARDLTGGTDTQYF | TGCAGTGCTAGAGATTTAACAGGGGGCACAGATACGCAGTATTTT
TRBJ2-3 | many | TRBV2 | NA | CANSRDPSTDTQYF | TGTGCCAACTCCCGGGACCCAAGCACAGATACGCAGTATTTT
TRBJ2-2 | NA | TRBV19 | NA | CACSIVPAGVTGELFF | TGTGCCTGTAGTATAGTGCCAGCAGGGGTCACCGGGGAGCTGTTTTTT
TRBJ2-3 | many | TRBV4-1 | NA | CASSPPGLGGSDTQYF | TGCGCCAGCAGCCCTCCGGGACTCGGAGGGTCAGATACGCAGTATTTT
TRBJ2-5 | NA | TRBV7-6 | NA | CASSRVRTVQETQYF | TGTGCCAGCAGCCGAGTAAGGACAGTCCAAGAGACCCAGTACTTC
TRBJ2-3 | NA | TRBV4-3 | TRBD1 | CASSQDIGQGTDTQCF | TGCGCCAGCAGCCAAGATATCGGACAGGGGACAGATACGCAGTGTTTT
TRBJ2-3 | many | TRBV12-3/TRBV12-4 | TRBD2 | CASANGRGVVTDTQYF | TGTGCCAGCGCTAACGGGCGGGGGGTAGTTACAGATACGCAGTATTTT
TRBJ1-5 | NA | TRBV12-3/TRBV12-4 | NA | CASSLEAGFPQPQRF | TGTGCCAGCAGTTTAGAGGCAGGGTTCCCTCAGCCCCAGCGTTTT
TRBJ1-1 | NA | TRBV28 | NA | CASSLGAGTTMTAAFF | TGTGCCAGCAGTTTAGGGGCAGGGACGACGATGACTGCAGCTTTCTTT
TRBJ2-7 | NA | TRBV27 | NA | CASSLTASRNAGQHF | TGTGCCAGCAGTTTAACGGCTAGTCGAAATGCTGGACAGCACTTC
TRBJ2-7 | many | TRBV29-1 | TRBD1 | CSVPYVAGGRLEQYF | TGCAGCGTGCCTTATGTGGCAGGGGGCCGACTCGAGCAGTACTTC
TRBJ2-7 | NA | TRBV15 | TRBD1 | CATSRAGQGGADEQYF | TGTGCCACCAGCAGAGCGGGACAGGGGGGAGCCGACGAGCAGTACTTC
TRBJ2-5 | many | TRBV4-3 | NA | CASSQGIVQIKQETQYF | TGCGCCAGCAGCCAAGGGATTGTCCAGATAAAACAAGAGACCCAGTACTTC
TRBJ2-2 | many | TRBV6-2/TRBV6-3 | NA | CASRPDRANTGELFF | TGTGCCAGCAGGCCAGACAGAGCGAACACCGGGGAGCTGTTTTTT
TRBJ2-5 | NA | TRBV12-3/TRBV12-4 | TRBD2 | CASSTGTSGGHWEKEETQYF | TGTGCCAGCAGTACAGGGACTAGCGGGGGGCACTGGGAGAAAGAAGAGACCCAGTACTTC
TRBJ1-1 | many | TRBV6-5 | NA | CASREGFDTEAFF | TGTGCCAGCAGAGAGGGGTTTGACACTGAAGCTTTCTTT